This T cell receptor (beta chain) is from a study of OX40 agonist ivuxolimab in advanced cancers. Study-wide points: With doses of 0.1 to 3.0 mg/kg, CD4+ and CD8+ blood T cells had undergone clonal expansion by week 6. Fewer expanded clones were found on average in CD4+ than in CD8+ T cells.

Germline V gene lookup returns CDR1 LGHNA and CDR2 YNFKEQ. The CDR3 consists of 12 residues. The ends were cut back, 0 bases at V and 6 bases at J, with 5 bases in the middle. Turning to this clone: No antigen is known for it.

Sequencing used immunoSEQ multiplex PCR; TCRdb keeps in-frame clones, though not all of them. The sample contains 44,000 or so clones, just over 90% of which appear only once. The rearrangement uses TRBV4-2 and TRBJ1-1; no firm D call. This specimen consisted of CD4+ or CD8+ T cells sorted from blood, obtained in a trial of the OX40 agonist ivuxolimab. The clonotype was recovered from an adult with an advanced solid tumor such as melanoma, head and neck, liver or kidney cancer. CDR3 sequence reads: CASSQEAAEAFF. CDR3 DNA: TGTGCCAGCAGCCAAGAGGCGGCTGAAGCTTTCTTT.